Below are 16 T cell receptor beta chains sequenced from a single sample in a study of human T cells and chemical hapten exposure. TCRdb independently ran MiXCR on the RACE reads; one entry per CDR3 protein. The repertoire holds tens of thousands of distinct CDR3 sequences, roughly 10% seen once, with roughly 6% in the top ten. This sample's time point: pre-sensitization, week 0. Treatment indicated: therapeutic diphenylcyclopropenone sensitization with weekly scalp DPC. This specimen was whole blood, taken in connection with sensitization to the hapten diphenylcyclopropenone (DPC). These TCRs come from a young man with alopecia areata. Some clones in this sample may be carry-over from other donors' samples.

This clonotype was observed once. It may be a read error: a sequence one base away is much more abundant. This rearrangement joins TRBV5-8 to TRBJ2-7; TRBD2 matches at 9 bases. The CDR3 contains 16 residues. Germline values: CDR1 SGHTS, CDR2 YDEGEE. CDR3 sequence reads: CGSSRGLAPSSYEQYV. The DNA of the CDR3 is TGTGGCAGCAGCCGAGGACTAGCGCCGAGCTCCTACGAGCAGTACGTC.

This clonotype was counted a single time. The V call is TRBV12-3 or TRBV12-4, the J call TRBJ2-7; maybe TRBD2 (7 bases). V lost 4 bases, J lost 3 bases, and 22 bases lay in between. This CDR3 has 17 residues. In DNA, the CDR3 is TGTGCCAGCAGTTCCAATCCCGGGACACCGGGGGGCTACGAGCAGTACTTC. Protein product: CASSSNPGTPGGYEQYF.

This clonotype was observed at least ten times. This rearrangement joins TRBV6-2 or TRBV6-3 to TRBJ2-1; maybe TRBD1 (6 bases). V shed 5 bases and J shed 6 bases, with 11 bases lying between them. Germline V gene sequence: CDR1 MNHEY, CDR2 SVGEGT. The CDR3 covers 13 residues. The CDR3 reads CASSQNRANEQFF. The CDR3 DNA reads TGTGCCAGCAGTCAGAACAGGGCCAATGAGCAGTTCTTC.

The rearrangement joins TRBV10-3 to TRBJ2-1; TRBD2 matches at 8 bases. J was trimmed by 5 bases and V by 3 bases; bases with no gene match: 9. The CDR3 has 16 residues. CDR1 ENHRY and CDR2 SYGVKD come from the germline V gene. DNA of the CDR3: TGTGCCATCAGTGACGGCGGCGGGAGGACCCACAATGAGCAGTTCTTC. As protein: CAISDGGGRTHNEQFF.

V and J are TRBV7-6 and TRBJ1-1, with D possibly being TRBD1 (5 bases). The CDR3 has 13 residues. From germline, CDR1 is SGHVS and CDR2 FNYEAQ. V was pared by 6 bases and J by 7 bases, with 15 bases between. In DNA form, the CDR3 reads TGTGCCAGCAGGGGCCAGGGTGGATTTGAAGCTTTCTTT. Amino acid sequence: CASRGQGGFEAFF.

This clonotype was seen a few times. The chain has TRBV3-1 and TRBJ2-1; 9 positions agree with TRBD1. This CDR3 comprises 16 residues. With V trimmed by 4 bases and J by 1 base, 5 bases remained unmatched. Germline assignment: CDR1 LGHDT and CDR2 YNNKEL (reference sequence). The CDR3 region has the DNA TGTGCCAGCAGCCCGGGACAGGGTTGGTCCTACAATGAGCAGTTCTTC. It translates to CASSPGQGWSYNEQFF.

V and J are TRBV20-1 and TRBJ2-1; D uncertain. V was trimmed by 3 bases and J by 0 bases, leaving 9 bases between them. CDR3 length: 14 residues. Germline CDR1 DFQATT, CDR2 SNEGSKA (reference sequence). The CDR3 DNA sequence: TGCAGTGCTAGTCATATGAGCTCCTACAATGAGCAGTTCTTC. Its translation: CSASHMSSYNEQFF.

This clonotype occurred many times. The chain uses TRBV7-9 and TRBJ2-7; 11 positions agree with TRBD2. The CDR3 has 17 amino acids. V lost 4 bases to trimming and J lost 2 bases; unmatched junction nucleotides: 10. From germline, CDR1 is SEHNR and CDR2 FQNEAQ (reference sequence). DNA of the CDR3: TGTGCCAGCAGCTCCAAGCCCATAGCGGGAGGGACCTACGAGCAGTACGTC. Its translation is CASSSKPIAGGTYEQYV.

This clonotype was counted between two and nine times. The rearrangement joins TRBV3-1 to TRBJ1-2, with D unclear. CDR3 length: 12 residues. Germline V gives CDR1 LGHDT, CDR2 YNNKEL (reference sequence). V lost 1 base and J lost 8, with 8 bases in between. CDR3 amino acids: CASSQVGTGYTF. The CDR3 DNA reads TGTGCCAGCAGCCAAGTAGGAACCGGCTACACCTTC.

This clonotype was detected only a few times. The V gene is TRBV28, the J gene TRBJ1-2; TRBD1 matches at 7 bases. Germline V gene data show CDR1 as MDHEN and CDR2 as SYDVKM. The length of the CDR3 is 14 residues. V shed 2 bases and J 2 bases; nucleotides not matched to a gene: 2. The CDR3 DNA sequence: TGTGCCAGCAGTTTAGGGGGACAGAACTATGGCTACACCTTC. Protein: CASSLGGQNYGYTF.

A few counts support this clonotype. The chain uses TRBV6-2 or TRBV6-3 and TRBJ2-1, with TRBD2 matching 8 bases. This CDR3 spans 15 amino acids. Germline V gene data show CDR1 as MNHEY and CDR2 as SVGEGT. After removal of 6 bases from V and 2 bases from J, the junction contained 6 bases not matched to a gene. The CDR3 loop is CASSWTSPTYNEQFF. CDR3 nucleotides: TGTGCCAGCAGCTGGACTAGCCCCACCTACAATGAGCAGTTCTTC.

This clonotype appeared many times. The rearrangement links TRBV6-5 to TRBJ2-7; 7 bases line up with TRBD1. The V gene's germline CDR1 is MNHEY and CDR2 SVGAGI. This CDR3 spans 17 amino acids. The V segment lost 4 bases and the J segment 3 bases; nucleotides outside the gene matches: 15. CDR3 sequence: CASSSVYRGQTLYEQYF. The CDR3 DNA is TGTGCCAGCAGTTCCGTGTATAGGGGACAGACCCTCTACGAGCAGTACTTC.

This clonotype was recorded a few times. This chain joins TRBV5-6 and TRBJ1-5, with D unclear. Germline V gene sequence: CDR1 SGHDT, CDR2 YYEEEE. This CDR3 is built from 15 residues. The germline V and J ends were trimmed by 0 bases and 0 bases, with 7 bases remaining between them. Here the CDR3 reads CASSLGPYSNQPQHF. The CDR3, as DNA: TGTGCCAGCAGCTTGGGCCCGTATAGCAATCAGCCCCAGCATTTT. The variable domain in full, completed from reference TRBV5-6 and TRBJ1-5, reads DAGVTQSPTHLIKTRGQQVTLRCSPKSGHDTVSWYQQALGQGPQFIFQYYEEEERQRGNFPDRFSGHQFPNYSSELNVNALLLGDSALYLCASSLGPYSNQPQHFGDGTRLSIL.

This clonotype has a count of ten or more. The DNA for the CDR3 is TGTGCCAGCAGCTTAGCGCCGGGGGACTCCTACGAGCAGTACTTC. Translating it yields CASSLAPGDSYEQYF. The J gene is TRBJ2-7, the V gene TRBV11-3; tentative D call: TRBD2 (6 bases). From germline, CDR1 is SGHNT and CDR2 YENEEA. This CDR3 has 15 residues. Trimming removed 1 base at V and 0 bases at J, with 10 bases between.

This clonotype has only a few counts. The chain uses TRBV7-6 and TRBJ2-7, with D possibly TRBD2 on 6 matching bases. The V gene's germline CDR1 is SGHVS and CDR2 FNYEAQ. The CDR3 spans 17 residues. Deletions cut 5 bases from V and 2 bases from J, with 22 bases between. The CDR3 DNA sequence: TGTGCCAGCAGCCTACAAGGCGAGGGGAGGAATGCCTACGAGCAGTACTTC. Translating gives CASSLQGEGRNAYEQYF.

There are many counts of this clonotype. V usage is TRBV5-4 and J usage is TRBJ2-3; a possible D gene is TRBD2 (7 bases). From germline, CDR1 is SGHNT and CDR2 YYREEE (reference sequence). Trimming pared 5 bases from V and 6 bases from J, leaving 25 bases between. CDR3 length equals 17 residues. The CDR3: CASRVGGGPSSSDTQYF. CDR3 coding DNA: TGTGCCAGCAGGGTGGGCGGGGGCCCTTCATCATCGGATACGCAGTATTTT.